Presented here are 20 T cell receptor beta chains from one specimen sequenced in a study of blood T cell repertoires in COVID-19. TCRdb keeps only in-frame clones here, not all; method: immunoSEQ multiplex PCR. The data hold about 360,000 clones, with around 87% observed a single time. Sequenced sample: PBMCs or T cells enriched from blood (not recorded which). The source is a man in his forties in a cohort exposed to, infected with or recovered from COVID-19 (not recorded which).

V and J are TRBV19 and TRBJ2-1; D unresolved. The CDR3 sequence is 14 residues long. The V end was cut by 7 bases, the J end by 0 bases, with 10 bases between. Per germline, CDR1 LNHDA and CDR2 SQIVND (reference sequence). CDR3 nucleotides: TGTGCCAGTATTCGCGGTCCCTCCTACAATGAGCAGTTCTTC. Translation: CASIRGPSYNEQFF.

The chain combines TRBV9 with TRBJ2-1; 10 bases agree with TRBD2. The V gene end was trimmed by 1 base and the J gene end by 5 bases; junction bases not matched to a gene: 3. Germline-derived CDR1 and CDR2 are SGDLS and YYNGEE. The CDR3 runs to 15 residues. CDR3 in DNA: TGTGCCAGCAGCGTAACAGCGGGAGGGAACAATGAGCAGTTCTTC. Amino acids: CASSVTAGGNNEQFF.

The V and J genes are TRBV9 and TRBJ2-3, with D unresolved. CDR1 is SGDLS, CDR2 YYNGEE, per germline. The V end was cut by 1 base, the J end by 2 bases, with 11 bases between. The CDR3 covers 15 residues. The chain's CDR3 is CASSVKITPTDTQYF. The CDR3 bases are TGTGCCAGCAGCGTAAAGATCACTCCCACAGATACGCAGTATTTT.

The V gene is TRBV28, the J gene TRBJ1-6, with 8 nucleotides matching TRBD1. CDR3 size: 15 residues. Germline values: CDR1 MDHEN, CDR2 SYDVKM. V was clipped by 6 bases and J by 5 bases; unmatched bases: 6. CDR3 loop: CASRKRQGNNSPLHF. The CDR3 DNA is TGTGCCAGCAGAAAAAGACAGGGGAATAATTCACCCCTCCACTTT.

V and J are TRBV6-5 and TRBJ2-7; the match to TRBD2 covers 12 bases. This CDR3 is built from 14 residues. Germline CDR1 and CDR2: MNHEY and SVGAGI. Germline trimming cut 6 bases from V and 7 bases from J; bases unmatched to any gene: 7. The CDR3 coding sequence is TGTGCCAGCAGCCGACTAGCGGGAGCAGTAGAGCAGTACTTC. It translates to CASSRLAGAVEQYF.

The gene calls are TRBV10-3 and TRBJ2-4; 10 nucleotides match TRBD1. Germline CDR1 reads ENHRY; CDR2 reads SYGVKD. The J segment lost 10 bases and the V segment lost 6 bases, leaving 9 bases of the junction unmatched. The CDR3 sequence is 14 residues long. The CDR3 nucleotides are TGTGCCATCAGCGGGACAGGGGCTGAGGATATTCAGTACTTC. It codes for CAISGTGAEDIQYF.

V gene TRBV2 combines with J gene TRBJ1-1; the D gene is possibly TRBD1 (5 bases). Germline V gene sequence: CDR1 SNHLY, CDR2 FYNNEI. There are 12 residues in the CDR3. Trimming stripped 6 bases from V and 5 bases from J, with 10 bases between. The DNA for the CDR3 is TGTGCCAGCAGATGGGAGGGGACTGAAGCTTTCTTT. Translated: CASRWEGTEAFF.

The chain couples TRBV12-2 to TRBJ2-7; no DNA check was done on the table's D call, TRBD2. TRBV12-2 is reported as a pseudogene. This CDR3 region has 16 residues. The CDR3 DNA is TGTGCAAGTCGCTTAGCCTCTCCGGGACTAGCCTACGAGCAGTACTTC. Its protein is CASRLASPGLAYEQYF.

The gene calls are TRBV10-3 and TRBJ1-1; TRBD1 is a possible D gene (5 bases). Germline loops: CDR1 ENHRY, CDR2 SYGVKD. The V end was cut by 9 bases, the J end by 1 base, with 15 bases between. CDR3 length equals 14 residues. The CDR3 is CAISPGGENTEAFF. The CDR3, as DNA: TGTGCCATTTCGCCGGGGGGGGAGAACACTGAAGCTTTCTTT.

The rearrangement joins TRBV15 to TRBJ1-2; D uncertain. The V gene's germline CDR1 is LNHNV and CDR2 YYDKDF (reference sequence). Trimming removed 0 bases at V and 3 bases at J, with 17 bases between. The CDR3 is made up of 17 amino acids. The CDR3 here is CATSRDRNGIRDYGYTF. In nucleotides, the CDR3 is TGTGCCACCAGCAGAGATCGGAACGGAATTCGGGACTATGGCTACACCTTC. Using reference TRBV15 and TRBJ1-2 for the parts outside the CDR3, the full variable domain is DAMVIQNPRYQVTQFGKPVTLSCSQTLNHNVMYWYQQKSSQAPKLLFHYYDKDFNNEADTPDNFQSRRPNTSFCFLDIRSPGLGDTAMYLCATSRDRNGIRDYGYTFGSGTRLTVV.

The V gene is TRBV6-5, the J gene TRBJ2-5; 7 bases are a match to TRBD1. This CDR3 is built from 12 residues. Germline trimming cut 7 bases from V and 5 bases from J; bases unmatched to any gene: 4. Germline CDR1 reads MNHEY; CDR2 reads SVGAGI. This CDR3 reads CASKGQRETQYF. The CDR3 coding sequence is TGTGCCAGCAAGGGACAGAGGGAGACCCAGTACTTC.

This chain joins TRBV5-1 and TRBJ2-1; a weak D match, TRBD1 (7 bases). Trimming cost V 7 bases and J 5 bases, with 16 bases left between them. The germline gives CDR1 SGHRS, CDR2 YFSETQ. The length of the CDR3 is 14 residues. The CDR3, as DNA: TGCGCCAGCGGTAAGGGGGCGGGGAACAATGAGCAGTTCTTC. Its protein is CASGKGAGNNEQFF.

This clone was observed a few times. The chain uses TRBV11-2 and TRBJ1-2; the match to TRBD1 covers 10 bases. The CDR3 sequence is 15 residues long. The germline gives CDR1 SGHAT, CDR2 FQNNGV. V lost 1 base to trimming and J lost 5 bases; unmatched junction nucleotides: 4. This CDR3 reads CASSLGQGALYGYTF. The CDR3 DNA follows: TGTGCCAGCAGCTTAGGACAGGGGGCATTGTATGGCTACACCTTC.

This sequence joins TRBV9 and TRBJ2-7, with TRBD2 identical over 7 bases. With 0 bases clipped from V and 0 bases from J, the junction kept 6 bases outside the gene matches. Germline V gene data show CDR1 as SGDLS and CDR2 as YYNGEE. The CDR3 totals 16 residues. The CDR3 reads CASSVGGAGSSYEQYF. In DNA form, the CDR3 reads TGTGCCAGCAGCGTAGGGGGAGCGGGGAGCTCCTACGAGCAGTACTTC.

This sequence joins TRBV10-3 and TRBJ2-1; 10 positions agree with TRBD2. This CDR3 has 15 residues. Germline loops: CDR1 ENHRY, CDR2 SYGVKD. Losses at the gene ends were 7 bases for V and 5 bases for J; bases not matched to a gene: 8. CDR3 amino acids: CAIMKTSGLNNEQFF. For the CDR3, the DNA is TGTGCCATCATGAAGACTAGCGGGCTTAACAATGAGCAGTTCTTC.

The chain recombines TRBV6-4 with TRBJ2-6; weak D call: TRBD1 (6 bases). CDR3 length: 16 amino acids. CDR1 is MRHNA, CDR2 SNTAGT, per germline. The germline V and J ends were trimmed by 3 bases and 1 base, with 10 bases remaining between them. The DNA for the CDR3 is TGTGCCAGCAGTGAATCTACAGGGTCTGGGGCCAACGTCCTGACTTTC. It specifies CASSESTGSGANVLTF.

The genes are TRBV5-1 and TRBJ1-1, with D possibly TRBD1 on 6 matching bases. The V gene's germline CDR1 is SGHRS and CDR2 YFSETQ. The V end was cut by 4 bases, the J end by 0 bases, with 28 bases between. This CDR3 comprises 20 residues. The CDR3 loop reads CASSPTGTLASRTLNTEAFF. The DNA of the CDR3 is TGCGCCAGCAGCCCAACCGGGACACTAGCGTCCCGGACCCTGAACACTGAAGCTTTCTTT.

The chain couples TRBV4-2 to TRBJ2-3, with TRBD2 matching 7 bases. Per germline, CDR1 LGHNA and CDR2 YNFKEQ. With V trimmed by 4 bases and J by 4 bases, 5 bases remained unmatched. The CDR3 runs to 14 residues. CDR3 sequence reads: CASSPGGSADTQYF. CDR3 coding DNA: TGTGCCAGCAGCCCTGGCGGGAGCGCAGATACGCAGTATTTT.

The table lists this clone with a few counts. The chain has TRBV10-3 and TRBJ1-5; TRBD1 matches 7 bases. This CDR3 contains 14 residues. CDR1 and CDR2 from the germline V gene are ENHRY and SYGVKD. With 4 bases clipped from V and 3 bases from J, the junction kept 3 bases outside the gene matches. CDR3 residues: CAISGTGINQPQHF. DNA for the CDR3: TGTGCCATCAGTGGGACAGGAATCAATCAGCCCCAGCATTTT.

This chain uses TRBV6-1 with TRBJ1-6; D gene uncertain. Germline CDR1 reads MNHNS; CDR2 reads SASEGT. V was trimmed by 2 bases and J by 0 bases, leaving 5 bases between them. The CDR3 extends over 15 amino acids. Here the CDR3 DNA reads TGTGCCAGCAGTGAAACATACTCCTATAATTCACCCCTCCACTTT. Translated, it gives CASSETYSYNSPLHF.